The rows below give T cell receptor beta chains drawn from one sample of a study of blood T cells in healthy people across ages. One entry per CDR3 protein, called by TCRdb with MiXCR from the 5' RACE reads. Seen here are about a million distinct CDR3 sequences, around two fifths observed once, and the top ten hold 10% to 15%. Sequenced input: blood. These receptors originate from a man in his late teens or twenties in good health. CDR3s include the opening cysteine and the closing phenylalanine or tryptophan. A D gene is named only where the DNA matches it firmly. Clone size is not always given. Where it is, it says once, few, many or a class for expanded clones.

abundance: few
d_gene: TRBD2
j_gene: TRBJ2-5
v_gene: TRBV9
CDR3aa: CASSASGGGNQETQYF
CDR3nt: TGTGCCAGCAGCGCTTCTGGCGGGGGAAACCAAGAGACCCAGTACTTC

abundance: few
d_gene: .
j_gene: TRBJ1-2
v_gene: TRBV10-3
CDR3aa: CAINRDDYGYTF
CDR3nt: TGTGCCATCAACAGGGACGACTATGGCTACACCTTC

abundance: .
d_gene: .
j_gene: TRBJ2-1
v_gene: TRBV28
CDR3aa: CASSSPGFGLRSYNEQFF
CDR3nt: TGTGCCAGCAGTTCCCCCGGGTTTGGGCTCCGCTCCTACAATGAGCAGTTCTTC

abundance: .
d_gene: .
j_gene: TRBJ1-2
v_gene: TRBV12-3/TRBV12-4
CDR3aa: CASSLSLGQDGYTF
CDR3nt: TGTGCCAGCAGTTTAAGTTTGGGGCAAGATGGCTACACCTTC

abundance: .
d_gene: .
j_gene: TRBJ1-1
v_gene: TRBV7-9
CDR3aa: CASSPGHGEAFF
CDR3nt: TGTGCCAGCAGCCCGGGACACGGGGAAGCTTTCTTT

abundance: many
d_gene: .
j_gene: TRBJ2-3
v_gene: TRBV28
CDR3aa: CASSPPDRHTDTQYF
CDR3nt: TGTGCCAGCAGCCCCCCCGACAGGCACACAGATACGCAGTATTTT

abundance: .
d_gene: .
j_gene: TRBJ1-6
v_gene: TRBV9
CDR3aa: CASSVAIGGGSPLHF
CDR3nt: TGTGCCAGCAGCGTAGCTATCGGAGGCGGTTCACCCCTCCACTTT

abundance: .
d_gene: .
j_gene: TRBJ1-4
v_gene: TRBV6-2/TRBV6-3
CDR3aa: CASSYSQEVKEKLFF
CDR3nt: TGTGCCAGCAGTTACTCTCAGGAAGTTAAGGAAAAACTGTTTTTT

abundance: once
d_gene: .
j_gene: TRBJ1-1
v_gene: TRBV30
CDR3aa: CAWSGNSNTEAFF
CDR3nt: TGTGCCTGGAGTGGGAACAGCAACACTGAAGCTTTCTTT

abundance: .
d_gene: .
j_gene: TRBJ1-1
v_gene: TRBV2
CDR3aa: CASSEGREITEAFF
CDR3nt: TGTGCCAGCAGTGAGGGCAGGGAGATCACTGAAGCTTTCTTT

abundance: many
d_gene: .
j_gene: TRBJ1-4
v_gene: TRBV12-3/TRBV12-4
CDR3aa: CASSFGQNEKLFF
CDR3nt: TGTGCCAGCAGTTTCGGGCAGAATGAAAAACTGTTTTTT

abundance: .
d_gene: .
j_gene: TRBJ1-4
v_gene: TRBV29-1
CDR3aa: CSVVADATNEKLFF
CDR3nt: TGCAGCGTTGTTGCCGATGCAACTAATGAAAAACTGTTTTTT

abundance: few
d_gene: .
j_gene: TRBJ1-2
v_gene: TRBV5-6
CDR3aa: CASSGTIGYTF
CDR3nt: TGTGCCAGCAGCGGGACAATCGGCTACACCTTC

abundance: few
d_gene: .
j_gene: TRBJ1-1
v_gene: TRBV10-3
CDR3aa: CAISDQKNTEAFF
CDR3nt: TGTGCCATCAGTGATCAGAAGAACACTGAAGCTTTCTTT

abundance: .
d_gene: .
j_gene: TRBJ2-2
v_gene: TRBV12-3/TRBV12-4
CDR3aa: CASSSGYGPSPSGELFF
CDR3nt: TGTGCCAGCAGTTCAGGGTATGGGCCTAGCCCATCCGGGGAGCTGTTTTTT

abundance: .
d_gene: TRBD1
j_gene: TRBJ1-5
v_gene: TRBV4-2
CDR3aa: CASSQEGTANQPQHF
CDR3nt: TGTGCCAGCAGCCAAGAAGGGACAGCTAATCAGCCCCAGCATTTT

abundance: .
d_gene: .
j_gene: TRBJ1-2
v_gene: TRBV7-2
CDR3aa: CASSLGGPSNYGYTF
CDR3nt: TGTGCCAGCAGCTTAGGGGGTCCAAGTAACTATGGCTACACCTTC

abundance: few
d_gene: .
j_gene: TRBJ2-4
v_gene: TRBV12-3/TRBV12-4
CDR3aa: CASSPHSKNIQYF
CDR3nt: TGTGCCAGCAGTCCGCACAGCAAAAACATTCAGTACTTC

abundance: .
d_gene: .
j_gene: TRBJ1-2
v_gene: TRBV20-1
CDR3aa: CSARDSGRPLLGGYTF
CDR3nt: TGCAGTGCTAGAGATTCGGGCAGGCCGCTATTGGGGGGCTACACCTTC

abundance: few
d_gene: TRBD1
j_gene: TRBJ1-1
v_gene: TRBV30
CDR3aa: CAWSPTGEIAAFF
CDR3nt: TGTGCCTGGAGTCCGACAGGGGAGATCGCGGCTTTCTTT

abundance: .
d_gene: TRBD1
j_gene: TRBJ1-1
v_gene: TRBV6-2/TRBV6-3
CDR3aa: CASRDLTGVETEAFF
CDR3nt: TGTGCCAGCAGGGACCTGACAGGGGTCGAGACTGAAGCTTTCTTT

abundance: .
d_gene: .
j_gene: TRBJ1-2
v_gene: TRBV10-3
CDR3aa: CAISEDQGYYGYTF
CDR3nt: TGTGCCATCAGTGAGGATCAGGGTTACTATGGCTACACCTTC

abundance: .
d_gene: TRBD1
j_gene: TRBJ2-5
v_gene: TRBV20-1
CDR3aa: CSARDLRTGEHFQETQYF
CDR3nt: TGCAGTGCTAGAGATCTCCGGACAGGAGAACACTTCCAAGAGACCCAGTACTTC

abundance: .
d_gene: .
j_gene: TRBJ2-3
v_gene: TRBV20-1
CDR3aa: CSAEERVESTDTQYF
CDR3nt: TGCAGTGCGGAAGAGCGGGTCGAGAGCACAGATACGCAGTATTTT

abundance: .
d_gene: .
j_gene: TRBJ2-4
v_gene: TRBV6-2/TRBV6-3
CDR3aa: CASKEGILAKNIQYF
CDR3nt: TGTGCCAGCAAGGAGGGGATCCTAGCCAAAAACATTCAGTACTTC

abundance: .
d_gene: TRBD1
j_gene: TRBJ2-7
v_gene: TRBV6-5
CDR3aa: CASSYGQGDHEQYF
CDR3nt: TGTGCCAGCAGTTACGGCCAGGGGGACCACGAGCAGTACTTC

abundance: .
d_gene: TRBD1
j_gene: TRBJ1-1
v_gene: TRBV28
CDR3aa: CASSRPPDRGEAFF
CDR3nt: TGTGCCAGCAGTCGACCTCCGGACAGGGGCGAAGCTTTCTTT

abundance: .
d_gene: .
j_gene: TRBJ2-2
v_gene: TRBV12-3/TRBV12-4
CDR3aa: CASREKTNTGELFF
CDR3nt: TGTGCCAGCAGGGAAAAGACCAACACCGGGGAGCTGTTTTTT

abundance: once
d_gene: TRBD1
j_gene: TRBJ2-2
v_gene: TRBV12-5
CDR3aa: CASGLPRTGNTGELFF
CDR3nt: TGTGCTAGTGGTTTGCCACGGACAGGGAACACCGGGGAGCTGTTTTTT

abundance: few
d_gene: TRBD1
j_gene: TRBJ2-1
v_gene: TRBV5-6
CDR3aa: CASRIGGLTSYNEQFF
CDR3nt: TGTGCCAGCAGAATAGGGGGCCTCACCTCCTACAATGAGCAGTTCTTC

abundance: .
d_gene: .
j_gene: TRBJ1-1
v_gene: TRBV9
CDR3aa: CASSVGTNTEAFF
CDR3nt: TGTGCCAGCAGCGTAGGGACCAACACTGAAGCTTTCTTT

abundance: .
d_gene: .
j_gene: TRBJ2-2
v_gene: TRBV7-2
CDR3aa: CASSPLGSTNTGELFF
CDR3nt: TGTGCCAGCAGCCCCCTAGGCTCTACGAACACCGGGGAGCTGTTTTTT

abundance: .
d_gene: .
j_gene: TRBJ2-1
v_gene: TRBV4-3
CDR3aa: CASSHDLTGTRNDYNEQFF
CDR3nt: TGCGCCAGCAGCCATGATCTTACCGGGACACGGAACGACTACAATGAGCAGTTCTTC

abundance: few
d_gene: TRBD1
j_gene: TRBJ1-2
v_gene: TRBV7-8
CDR3aa: CASSGTRDRARSGYTF
CDR3nt: TGTGCCAGCAGCGGAACCCGGGACAGGGCACGTAGTGGCTACACCTTC

abundance: few
d_gene: .
j_gene: TRBJ1-4
v_gene: TRBV7-6
CDR3aa: CASSSRGPVNEKLFF
CDR3nt: TGTGCCAGCAGCTCACGGGGGCCGGTTAATGAAAAACTGTTTTTT

abundance: once
d_gene: .
j_gene: TRBJ1-4
v_gene: TRBV20-1
CDR3aa: CSAPPVGDNEKLFF
CDR3nt: TGCAGTGCGCCGCCCGTCGGGGATAATGAAAAACTGTTTTTT

abundance: .
d_gene: TRBD1
j_gene: TRBJ1-1
v_gene: TRBV4-1
CDR3aa: CASSQQAGGGAEAFF
CDR3nt: TGCGCCAGCAGCCAACAAGCAGGGGGTGGGGCTGAAGCTTTCTTT

abundance: .
d_gene: .
j_gene: TRBJ1-2
v_gene: TRBV6-6
CDR3aa: CASSYTVHRDGYTF
CDR3nt: TGTGCCAGCAGTTACACCGTTCATCGTGATGGCTACACCTTC

abundance: .
d_gene: .
j_gene: TRBJ2-7
v_gene: TRBV29-1
CDR3aa: CSVVQGRPYEQYF
CDR3nt: TGCAGCGTTGTACAGGGTCGACCCTACGAGCAGTACTTC

abundance: few
d_gene: TRBD2
j_gene: TRBJ2-3
v_gene: TRBV6-5
CDR3aa: CASSYSVGRGTDTQYF
CDR3nt: TGTGCCAGCAGTTACTCGGTGGGGAGGGGAACAGATACGCAGTATTTT